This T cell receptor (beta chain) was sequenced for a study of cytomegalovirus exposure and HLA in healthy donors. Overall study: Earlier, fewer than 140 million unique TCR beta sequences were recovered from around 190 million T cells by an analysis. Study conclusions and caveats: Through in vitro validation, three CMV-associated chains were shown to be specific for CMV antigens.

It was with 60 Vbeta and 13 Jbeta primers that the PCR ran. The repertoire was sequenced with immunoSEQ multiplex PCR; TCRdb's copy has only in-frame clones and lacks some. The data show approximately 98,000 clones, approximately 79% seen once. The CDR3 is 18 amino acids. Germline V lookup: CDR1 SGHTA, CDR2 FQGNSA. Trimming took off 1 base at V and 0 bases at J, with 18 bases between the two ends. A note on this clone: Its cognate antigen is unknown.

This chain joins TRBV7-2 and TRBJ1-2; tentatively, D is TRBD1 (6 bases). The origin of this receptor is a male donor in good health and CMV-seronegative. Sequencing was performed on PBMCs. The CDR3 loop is CASSLDDHRQVSNYGYTF. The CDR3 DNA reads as TGTGCCAGCAGCTTAGACGACCACCGACAGGTCTCTAACTATGGCTACACCTTC.